This T cell receptor beta chain was recovered during a study of T cells after yellow fever vaccination. Study outcomes and limitations: Relatively few clonotypes were ones that appeared in both CD4 and CD8 compartments. On re-exposure, the response was weaker but peaked faster, at day 5 versus 15. Highly abundant clonotypes carried over from the bulk population could end up in FACS-sorted repertoires as contaminants.

This clonotype showed up just a few times. What it binds is not known. Template switching with 5'RACE generated the TCR cDNA and added a universal primer site and UMIs. TCRdb redid the calling of the 5' RACE reads with MiXCR, one entry per CDR3 protein. The repertoire holds roughly 180,000 distinct CDR3 sequences, with about 6% as singletons. The germline gives CDR1 ENHRY, CDR2 SYGVKD. Unmatched junction bases numbered 7, after V lost 6 bases and J lost 5 bases. This CDR3 contains 14 residues. The J gene is TRBJ2-3, the V gene TRBV10-3; 8 positions agree with TRBD2. This sequence was found in a man younger than 35 who received the YFV17D yellow fever vaccine. Sequences were derived from CD4+ T cells sorted from PBMCs, sampled on the day of the first yellow fever vaccination. The CDR3 spells CAIRAGGAIDTQYF. The CDR3 DNA follows: TGTGCCATCAGGGCCGGGGGGGCTATAGATACGCAGTATTTT.